Listed here are 21 T cell receptor beta chains from one sample, sequenced in a study of blood T cell repertoires in COVID-19. Sequenced by immunoSEQ multiplex PCR; TCRdb stores in-frame clones only, minus some. The sample lists under 200,000 clones; 70% to 90% were seen once. The sequenced sample consisted of peripheral blood. Every receptor here comes from a man aged 50 or older with active or convalescent COVID-19.

This clone has more than one count but fewer than ten. The chain uses TRBV5-1 and TRBJ1-1; unclear D gene. Between the trimmed V and J ends, which lost 0 bases and 2 bases, there was a span of 11 bases. CDR1 is SGHRS and CDR2 is YFSETQ in the germline V gene. CDR3 length equals 15 residues. The CDR3 region has the DNA TGCGCCAGCAGCTTGGCCGGCAGGCTTAACACTGAAGCTTTCTTT. This sequence encodes CASSLAGRLNTEAFF.

The CDR3 sequence is CASTWAPSTDTQYF. The CDR3 DNA follows: TGCGCCAGCACTTGGGCGCCGAGCACAGATACGCAGTATTTT. V is TRBV5-1 and J is TRBJ2-3; D unclear. The germline V and J ends were trimmed by 6 bases and 0 bases, with 11 bases remaining between them. The CDR3 contains 14 residues. In germline, CDR1 is SGHRS, CDR2 YFSETQ.

The chain recombines TRBV4-1 with TRBJ2-2, with D perhaps matching TRBD1 (6 bases). The CDR3 spans 17 residues. CDR1 and CDR2 from the germline V gene are MGHRA and YSYEKL. Deletions cut 0 bases from V and 0 bases from J, with 11 bases between. The CDR3 DNA reads TGCGCCAGCAGCCAAGATCGTCCAGGGGCGAACACCGGGGAGCTGTTTTTT. It codes for CASSQDRPGANTGELFF.

The chain has TRBV4-2 and TRBJ2-5; TRBD2 is a possible D gene (5 bases). The CDR3 spans 13 residues. Germline CDR1 reads LGHNA; CDR2 reads YNFKEQ. The germline V and J ends were trimmed by 1 base and 4 bases, with 7 bases remaining between them. CDR3 in DNA: TGTGCCAGCAGCCAAGGACTACTAGAGACCCAGTACTTC. Encoded protein: CASSQGLLETQYF.

The chain joins TRBV19 to TRBJ2-2, with TRBD1 identical over 10 bases. Germline CDR1 is LNHDA and CDR2 is SQIVND (reference sequence). V shed 5 bases and J 7 bases; nucleotides not matched to a gene: 13. This CDR3 region has 17 residues. The CDR3 sequence is CASSSKGQGFGDGELFF. The CDR3 coding sequence is TGTGCCAGTAGTTCGAAGGGACAGGGGTTTGGGGACGGGGAGCTGTTTTTT.

In its sample, this clone was seen once. CDR3 protein: CASSQRATSYNEQFF. CDR3 nucleotide sequence: TGTGCCAGCAGCCAGCGGGCCACCTCCTACAATGAGCAGTTCTTC. The chain links TRBV5-5 to TRBJ2-1, with D perhaps TRBD2 (6 bases). The CDR3 consists of 15 residues. The germline V gene has CDR1 SGHKS and CDR2 YYEKEE (reference sequence). V gave up 4 bases and J gave up 0 bases, with 11 bases separating them.

The chain carries TRBV5-4 and TRBJ2-2; D is perhaps TRBD1 (6 bases). The CDR3 has 14 residues. Trimming cost V 1 base and J 6 bases, with 10 bases left between them. Germline assignment: CDR1 SGHNT and CDR2 YYREEE (reference sequence). CDR3 in amino acids: CASSLRTEAGELFF. CDR3 DNA sequence: TGTGCCAGCAGCTTGAGGACAGAAGCCGGGGAGCTGTTTTTT.

This clone occurred once. J is TRBJ2-3 and V is TRBV19, with D maybe TRBD1 (6 bases). The V gene lost 6 bases and the J gene lost 2 bases, with 18 bases spanning the gap. The germline gives CDR1 LNHDA, CDR2 SQIVND (reference sequence). This CDR3 comprises 16 residues. The CDR3 sequence is CASRMGWGQNTDTQYF. Here the CDR3 DNA reads TGTGCCAGTAGGATGGGTTGGGGACAAAACACAGATACGCAGTATTTT.

V is TRBV29-1 and J is TRBJ2-3, with TRBD1 matching 11 bases. After removal of 6 bases from V and 3 bases from J, the junction contained 5 bases not matched to a gene. Germline V gives CDR1 SQVTM, CDR2 ANQGSEA. The CDR3 consists of 14 residues. CDR3 sequence (DNA): TGCAGCGTGTGGGACAGGGGGGTTACAGATACGCAGTATTTT. This translates into CSVWDRGVTDTQYF.

The chain links TRBV19 to TRBJ2-2, with 10 positions matching TRBD1. The CDR3 spans 16 residues. The junction had 9 bases not matched to a gene; V was cut back by 2 bases and J by 9 bases. Germline assignment: CDR1 LNHDA and CDR2 SQIVND (reference sequence). The CDR3 DNA sequence: TGTGCCAGTAGTATACCTCACGGGACAGGGGTCCGGGAGCTGTTTTTT. Translation gives CASSIPHGTGVRELFF. The whole variable domain, remainder taken from reference TRBV19 and TRBJ2-2, is DGGITQSPKYLFRKEGQNVTLSCEQNLNHDAMYWYRQDPGQGLRLIYYSQIVNDFQKGDIAEGYSVSREKKESFPLTVTSAQKNPTAFYLCASSIPHGTGVRELFFGEGSRLTVL.

CDR3 in amino acids: CASKPTGPSGNTIYF. The CDR3 coding sequence is TGTGCCAGTAAGCCGACGGGTCCCTCTGGAAACACCATATATTTT. This chain joins TRBV19 and TRBJ1-3, with D uncertain. The CDR3 spans 15 residues. CDR1 is LNHDA, CDR2 SQIVND, per germline (reference sequence). V lost 7 bases to trimming and J lost 0 bases, with 13 bases between them.

The chain recombines TRBV9 with TRBJ2-1, with no clear D. The CDR3 length is 13 residues. CDR1 SGDLS and CDR2 YYNGEE come from the germline V gene. V was trimmed by 0 bases and J by 6 bases, leaving 7 bases between them. CDR3 nucleotides: TGTGCCAGCAGCGTAGCAGTCGTCAATGAGCAGTTCTTC. It translates to CASSVAVVNEQFF.

This clone showed up just a few times. This chain joins TRBV7-6 and TRBJ2-7, with 10 positions matching TRBD1. Per germline, CDR1 SGHVS and CDR2 FNYEAQ. CDR3 size: 17 residues. J was trimmed by 7 bases and V by 4 bases; bases with no gene match: 16. CDR3: CASSSPTRQGAVREQYF. In DNA form, the CDR3 reads TGTGCCAGCAGCTCTCCAACTCGACAGGGGGCCGTTCGAGAGCAGTACTTC. Full variable domain (remainder filled in from reference TRBV7-6 and TRBJ2-7): GAGVSQSPRYKVTKRGQDVALRCDPISGHVSLYWYRQALGQGPEFLTYFNYEAQQDKSGLPNDRFSAERPEGSISTLTIQRTEQRDSAMYRCASSSPTRQGAVREQYFGPGTRLTVT.

The chain uses TRBV10-3 and TRBJ2-2; D remains unclear. The V end lost 5 bases, the J end lost 1 base, and 11 bases lay between the germline ends. The CDR3 is 15 amino acids. Germline V gene data show CDR1 as ENHRY and CDR2 as SYGVKD. For the CDR3, the DNA is TGTGCCATCAGTTCACCCCGGTGGAACACCGGGGAGCTGTTTTTT. This gives the protein CAISSPRWNTGELFF.

The gene calls are TRBV6-6 and TRBJ1-2; TRBD1 matches 8 bases. The germline V gene has CDR1 MNHNY and CDR2 SVGAGI (reference sequence). The CDR3 has 14 amino acids. Trimming cost V 6 bases and J 8 bases; bases outside gene matches: 11. CDR3 residues: CASSLLGQGRGYTF. CDR3 nucleotide sequence: TGTGCCAGCAGCCTCCTTGGACAGGGTCGGGGCTACACCTTC.

The rearrangement joins TRBV21-1 to TRBJ2-4; TRBD1, the D gene given by the table, was not confirmed from the DNA. TRBV21-1 is listed as a pseudogene. CDR3 length: 13 residues. The CDR3 DNA is TGTGCCAGCAGCAAAGGGCAGGGTGACATTCAGTACTTC. It encodes CASSKGQGDIQYF.

V usage is TRBV6-5 and J usage is TRBJ1-1; D perhaps matches TRBD1 (5 bases). This CDR3 region has 15 residues. CDR1 and CDR2 (germline): MNHEY, SVGAGI. The germline V and J ends were trimmed by 2 bases and 2 bases, with 12 bases remaining between them. The CDR3 DNA reads TGTGCCAGCAGTTACCTTTTACAGGCAAACACTGAAGCTTTCTTT. It codes for CASSYLLQANTEAFF.

CDR3 residues: CASSHPGNTEAFF. CDR3 DNA: TGTGCCAGCAGTCACCCAGGTAACACTGAAGCTTTCTTT. The chain has TRBV12-3 or TRBV12-4 and TRBJ1-1; no definite D call. V gave up 5 bases and J gave up 2 bases, with 9 bases separating them. CDR3 length: 13 residues.

This clone was counted at least ten times. The gene calls are TRBV27 and TRBJ1-1; 7 positions match TRBD1. CDR3 length: 15 amino acids. The germline gives CDR1 MNHEY, CDR2 SMNVEV (reference sequence). With V trimmed by 6 bases and J by 1 base, 8 bases remained unmatched. CDR3 in DNA: TGTGCCAGCAGCCTAATGACAGGGAGGAACACTGAAGCTTTCTTT. Translated, it gives CASSLMTGRNTEAFF.

In nucleotides, the CDR3 is TGTGCCAGCAGCAAGTTCCGAGGAGGAGGAAACACCATATATTTT. Amino acids: CASSKFRGGGNTIYF. The chain combines TRBV21-1 with TRBJ1-3. TRBV21-1 has pseudogene status. The CDR3 covers 15 residues.

The chain recombines TRBV6-5 with TRBJ1-3; D might be TRBD1 (6 bases). Germline CDR1 and CDR2: MNHEY and SVGAGI. The germline V and J ends were trimmed by 6 bases and 2 bases, with 14 bases remaining between them. CDR3 length: 15 amino acids. CDR3 sequence (DNA): TGTGCCAGCAGCTCAGGACAGAGCACTGGAAACACCATATATTTT. Residues: CASSSGQSTGNTIYF.